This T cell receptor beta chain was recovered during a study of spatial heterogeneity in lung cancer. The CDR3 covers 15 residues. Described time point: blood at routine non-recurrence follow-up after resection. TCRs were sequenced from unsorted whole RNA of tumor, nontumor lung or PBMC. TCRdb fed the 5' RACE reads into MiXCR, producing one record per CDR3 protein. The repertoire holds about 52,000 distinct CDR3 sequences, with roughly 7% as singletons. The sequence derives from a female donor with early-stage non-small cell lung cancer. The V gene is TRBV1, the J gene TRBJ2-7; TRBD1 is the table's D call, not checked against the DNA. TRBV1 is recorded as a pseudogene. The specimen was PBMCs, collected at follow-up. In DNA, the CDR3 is TGCACCAGCAGCCAAGGGGACACCTCGTCCTACGAGCAGTACTTC. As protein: CTSSQGDTSSYEQYF.